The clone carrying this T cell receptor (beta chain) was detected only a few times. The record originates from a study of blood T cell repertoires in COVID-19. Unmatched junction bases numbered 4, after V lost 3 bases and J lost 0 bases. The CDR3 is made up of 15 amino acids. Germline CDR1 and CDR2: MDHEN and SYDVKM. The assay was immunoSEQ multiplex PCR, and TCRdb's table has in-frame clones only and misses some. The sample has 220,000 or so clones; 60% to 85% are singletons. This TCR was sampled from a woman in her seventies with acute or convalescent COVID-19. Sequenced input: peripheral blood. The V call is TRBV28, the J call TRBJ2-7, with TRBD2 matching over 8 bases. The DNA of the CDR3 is TGTGCCAGCAGTTTCAGAGCGGGAGTCTCCTACGAGCAGTACTTC. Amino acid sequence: CASSFRAGVSYEQYF.